This TCR beta chain appears in the sequencing data of a study of Ad26.COV2.S vaccination and SARS-CoV-2 variants. Whole-study context: The COV1001 Ad26.COV2.S trial arm included the donor. Notes on the study in general: The placebo group had lower spike-specific TCR breadth than the vaccine recipients did. Overall T cell responses may have been underestimated by the analyses of TCR breadth and depth.

Trimming cost V 3 bases and J 3 bases; bases outside gene matches: 15. The CDR3 totals 19 residues. CDR1 and CDR2 (germline): SEHNR, FQNEAQ (reference sequence). As regards this clone: The antigen is undetermined.

Treatment in this sample: some 20 received Ad26.COV2.S at low or high dose, single or two shots; several received placebo; per-sample allocation not given. Material that was analyzed had been drawn on day 63 after the first vaccine or placebo injection. This adult donor, from Boston, was 18-55 years old. Sequencing used immunoSEQ multiplex PCR; TCRdb keeps in-frame clones, though not all of them. This table holds roughly 270,000 clones, about 87% found once. The material sequenced was peripheral blood, taken in a trial of Ad26.COV2.S vaccine versus placebo. The TCR comes from a person aged 18-60 years who received the Ad26.COV2.S COVID-19 vaccine or a placebo. This rearrangement joins TRBV7-9 to TRBJ2-7, with 12 bases aligning to TRBD1. The CDR3 bases are TGTGCCAGCAGCTTCAAGCGCAGCGGCGGGACAGGGGGCTTCTACGAGCAGTACTTC. Protein: CASSFKRSGGTGGFYEQYF.